The source of this TCR beta chain is a study of T cell changes during pregnancy in multiple sclerosis. Assay used: immunoSEQ multiplex PCR; TCRdb lists only in-frame clones, some missing. Of fewer than 80,000 clones listed, 85% to 95% were seen once; the top ten hold about 2%. Trimming took 4 bases from V and 6 from J, leaving 17 bases between them. Looked up from germline, CDR1 is SGHKS and CDR2 is YYEKEE (reference sequence). The CDR3 runs to 15 residues. This TCR was recovered from a female donor in good health, enrolled as a control in a pregnancy study. The specimen comprised peripheral blood, sampled in the third trimester of pregnancy. V gene TRBV5-5 combines with J gene TRBJ2-1; D is possibly TRBD1 (5 bases). The DNA of the CDR3 is TGTGCCAGCAGCCCCGGGTGGGGCCCGGGCAATGAGCAGTTCTTC. This encodes CASSPGWGPGNEQFF. The variable domain in full, with the rest retrieved from reference TRBV5-5 and TRBJ2-1, is DAGVTQSPTHLIKTRGQQVTLRCSPISGHKSVSWYQQVLGQGPQFIFQYYEKEERGRGNFPDRFSARQFPNYSSELNVNALLLGDSALYLCASSPGWGPGNEQFFGPGTRLTVL.